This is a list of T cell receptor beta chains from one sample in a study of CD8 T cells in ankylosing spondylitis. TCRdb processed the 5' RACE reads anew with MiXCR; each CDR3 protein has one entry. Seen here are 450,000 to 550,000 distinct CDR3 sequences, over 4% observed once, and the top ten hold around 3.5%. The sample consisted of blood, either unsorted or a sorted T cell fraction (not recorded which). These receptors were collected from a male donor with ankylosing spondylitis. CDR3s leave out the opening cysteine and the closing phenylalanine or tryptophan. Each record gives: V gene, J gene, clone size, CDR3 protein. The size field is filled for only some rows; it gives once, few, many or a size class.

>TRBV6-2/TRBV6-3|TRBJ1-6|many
ASRLDRGYSPLH
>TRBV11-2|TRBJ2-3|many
ASGDETDTQY
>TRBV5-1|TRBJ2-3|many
ASSFTAGGQTDTQY
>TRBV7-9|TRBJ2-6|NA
ASSPRGAGAGANVLT
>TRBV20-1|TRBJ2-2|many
SARDLRGGHRELF
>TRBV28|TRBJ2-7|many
ASSLWAPDSYEQY
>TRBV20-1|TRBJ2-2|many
SAREELRAGHTNTGELF
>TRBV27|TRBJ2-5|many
ASSFGTGGRETQY
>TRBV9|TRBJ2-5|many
ASSGPGVYRGETQY
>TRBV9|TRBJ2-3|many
ASTKKGQPTTDTQY
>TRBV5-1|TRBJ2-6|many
ASSRTGDGANVLT
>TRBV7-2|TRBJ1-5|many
ASSLLRTGGLEPQH
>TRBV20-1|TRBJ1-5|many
SAASNQPQH
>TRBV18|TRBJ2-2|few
ASSPQTPGELF
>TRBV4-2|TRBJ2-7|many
ASQARQGTTYEQY
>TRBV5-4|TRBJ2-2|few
AYQGVDWTGELF
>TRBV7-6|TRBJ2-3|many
ASSRAGDTDTQY
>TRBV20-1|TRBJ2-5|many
SARDRSETQY
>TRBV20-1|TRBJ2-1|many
SATGAGNEQF
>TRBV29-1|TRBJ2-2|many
SVARRTGGELF
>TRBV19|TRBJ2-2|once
ASSIGLSNTGELF
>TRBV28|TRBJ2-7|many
ASSLSPGIPYEQY
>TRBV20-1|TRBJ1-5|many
SASAGGGQPQH
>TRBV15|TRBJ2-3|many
ATSRLLATDTQY
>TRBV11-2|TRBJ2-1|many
ASSFGTEDNEQF
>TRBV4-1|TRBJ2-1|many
ASSRDRFKNEQF
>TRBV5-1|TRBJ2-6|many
ASSSGTGGYGANVLT
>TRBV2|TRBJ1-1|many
ASIEVSTEAF
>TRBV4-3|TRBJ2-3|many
ASSRLTGTNTDTQY
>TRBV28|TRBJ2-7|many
ASSSLPYEQY
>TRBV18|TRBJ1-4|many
ASSGTGATNEKLF
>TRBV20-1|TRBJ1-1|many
SVHLYGGGNTEAF
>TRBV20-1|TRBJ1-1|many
SASWGTEAF
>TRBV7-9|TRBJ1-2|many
ASSWRQVISYGYT
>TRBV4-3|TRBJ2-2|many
ASSRGLAAGTGELF